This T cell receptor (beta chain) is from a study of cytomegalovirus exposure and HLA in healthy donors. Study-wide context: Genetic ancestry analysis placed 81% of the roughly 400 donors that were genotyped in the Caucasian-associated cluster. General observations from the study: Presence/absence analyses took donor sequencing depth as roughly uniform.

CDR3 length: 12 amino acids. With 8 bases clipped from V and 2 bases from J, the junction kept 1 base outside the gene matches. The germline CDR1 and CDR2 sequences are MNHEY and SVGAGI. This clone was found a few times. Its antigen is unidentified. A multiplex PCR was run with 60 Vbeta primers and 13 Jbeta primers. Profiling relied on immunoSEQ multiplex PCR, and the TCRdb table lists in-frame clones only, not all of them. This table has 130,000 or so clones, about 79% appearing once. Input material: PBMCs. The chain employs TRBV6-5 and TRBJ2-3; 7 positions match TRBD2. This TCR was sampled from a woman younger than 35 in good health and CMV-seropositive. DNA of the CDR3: TGTGCCAGCGGGGGGGACACAGATACGCAGTATTTT. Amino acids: CASGGDTDTQYF.